The clone carrying this T cell receptor beta chain was seen only a few times. The target antigen is unknown. This entry is derived from a study of early T cells in non-severe SARS-CoV-2 infection. About the study: Sequencing used unsorted whole-blood bulk RNA, so chains lack pairing.

In TCRdb, the 5' RACE reads were re-called with MiXCR into one record per CDR3 protein. The sample shows roughly 54,000 distinct CDR3 sequences, around 12% of them seen only once. Regarding the study as a whole: Database matching using VDJdb favored anti-spike CD8 responses, with private and CD4 specificities left missing.

Per the germline V gene, CDR1 is KGHDR and CDR2 is SFDVKD. The CDR3 totals 16 residues. Trimming took 3 bases from V and 0 from J; bases not matched to a gene: 5. This chain joins TRBV24-1 and TRBJ2-3; 7 bases are a match to TRBD1. The TCR sequence derives from an adult who was a healthcare worker with PCR-confirmed SARS-CoV-2 infection or an uninfected control (not recorded which). The sequencing input was whole blood. The CDR3: CATSDPGTDSTDTQYF. The CDR3 DNA reads as TGTGCCACCAGTGATCCCGGGACAGATAGCACAGATACGCAGTATTTT.